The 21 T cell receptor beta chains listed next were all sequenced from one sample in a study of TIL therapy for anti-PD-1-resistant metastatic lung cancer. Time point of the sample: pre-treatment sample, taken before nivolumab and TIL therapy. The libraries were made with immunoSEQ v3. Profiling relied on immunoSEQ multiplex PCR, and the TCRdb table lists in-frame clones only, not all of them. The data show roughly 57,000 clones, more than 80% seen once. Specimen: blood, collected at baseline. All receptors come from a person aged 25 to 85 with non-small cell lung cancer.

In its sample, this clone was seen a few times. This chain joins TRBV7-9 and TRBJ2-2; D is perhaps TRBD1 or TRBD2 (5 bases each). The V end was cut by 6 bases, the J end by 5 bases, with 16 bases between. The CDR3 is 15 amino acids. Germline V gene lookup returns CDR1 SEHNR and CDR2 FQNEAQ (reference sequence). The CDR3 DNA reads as TGTGCCAGCAGATACAGCGGACAATCGACCGGGGAGCTGTTTTTT. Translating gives CASRYSGQSTGELFF.

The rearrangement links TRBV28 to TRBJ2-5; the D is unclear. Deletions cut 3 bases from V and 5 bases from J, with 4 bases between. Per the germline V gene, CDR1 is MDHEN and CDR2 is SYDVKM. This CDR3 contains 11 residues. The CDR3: CASSFRETQYF. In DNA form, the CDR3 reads TGTGCCAGCAGTTTTCGGGAGACCCAGTACTTC.

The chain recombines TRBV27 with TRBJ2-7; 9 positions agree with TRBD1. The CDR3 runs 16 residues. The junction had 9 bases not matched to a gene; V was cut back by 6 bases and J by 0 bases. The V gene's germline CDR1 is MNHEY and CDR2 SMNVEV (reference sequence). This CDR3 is CASSPGTGTSSYEQYF. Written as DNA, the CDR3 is TGTGCCAGCAGCCCCGGGACAGGGACGAGCTCCTACGAGCAGTACTTC.

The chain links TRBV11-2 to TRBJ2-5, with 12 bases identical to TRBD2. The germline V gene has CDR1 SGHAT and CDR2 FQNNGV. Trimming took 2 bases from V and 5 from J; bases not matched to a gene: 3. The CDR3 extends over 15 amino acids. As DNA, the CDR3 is TGTGCCAGCAGCTTAACTAGCGGGGGGACGGAGACCCAGTACTTC. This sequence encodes CASSLTSGGTETQYF.

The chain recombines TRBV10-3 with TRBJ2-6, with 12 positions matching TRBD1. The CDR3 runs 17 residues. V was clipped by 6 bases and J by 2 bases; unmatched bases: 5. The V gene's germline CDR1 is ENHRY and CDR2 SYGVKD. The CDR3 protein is CAIRPGTGGAGANVLTF. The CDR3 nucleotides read TGTGCCATCAGGCCTGGGACAGGGGGCGCTGGGGCCAACGTCCTGACTTTC.

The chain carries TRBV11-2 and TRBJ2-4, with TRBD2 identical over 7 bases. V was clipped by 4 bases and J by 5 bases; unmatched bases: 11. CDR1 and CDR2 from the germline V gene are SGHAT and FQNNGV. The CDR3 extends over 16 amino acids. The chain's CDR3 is CASSWGPGSGENIQYF. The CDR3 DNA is TGTGCCAGCAGCTGGGGACCCGGGAGCGGGGAAAACATTCAGTACTTC.

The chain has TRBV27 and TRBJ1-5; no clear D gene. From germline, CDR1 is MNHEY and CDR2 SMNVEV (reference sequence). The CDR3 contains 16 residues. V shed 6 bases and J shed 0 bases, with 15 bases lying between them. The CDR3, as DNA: TGTGCCAGCAGACGTCCCTTGGTACATAGCAATCAGCCCCAGCATTTT. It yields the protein CASRRPLVHSNQPQHF.

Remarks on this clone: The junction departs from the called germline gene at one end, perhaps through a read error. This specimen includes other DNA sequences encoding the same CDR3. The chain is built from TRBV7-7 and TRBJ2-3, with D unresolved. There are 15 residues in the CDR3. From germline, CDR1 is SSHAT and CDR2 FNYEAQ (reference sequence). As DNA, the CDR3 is TGTGCTAGCAGCTTAGGAGACTCTAGCACAGATACGCAGTATTTT. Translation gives CASSLGDSSTDTQYF.

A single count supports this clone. CDR3 region: CSVQQGLGQPQHF. The CDR3 nucleotides read TGCAGCGTTCAACAGGGGTTGGGACAGCCCCAGCATTTT. This chain joins TRBV29-1 and TRBJ1-5; 7 nucleotides agree with TRBD1. V dropped 5 bases and J dropped 7; count of bases not matched to a gene: 8. CDR1 SQVTM and CDR2 ANQGSEA come from the germline V gene. The CDR3 runs 13 residues.

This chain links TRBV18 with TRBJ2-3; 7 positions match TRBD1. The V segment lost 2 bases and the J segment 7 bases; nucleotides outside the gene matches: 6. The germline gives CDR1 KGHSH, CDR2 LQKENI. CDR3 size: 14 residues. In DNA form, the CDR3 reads TGTGCCAGCTCACCAAGACAGGGTGGTTATACGCAGTATTTT. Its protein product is CASSPRQGGYTQYF.

CDR3 sequence reads: CASSLTGRKLFF. The DNA for the CDR3 is TGTGCCAGCAGCTTGACAGGAAGAAAACTGTTTTTT. V gene TRBV3-1 (or the pseudogene TRBV3-2) combines with J gene TRBJ1-4, with D perhaps TRBD1 (6 bases). The CDR3 runs 12 residues. In germline, CDR1 is LGHDT, CDR2 YNNKEL (reference sequence). Trimming left V 5 bases short and J 10 bases short, with 11 bases between.

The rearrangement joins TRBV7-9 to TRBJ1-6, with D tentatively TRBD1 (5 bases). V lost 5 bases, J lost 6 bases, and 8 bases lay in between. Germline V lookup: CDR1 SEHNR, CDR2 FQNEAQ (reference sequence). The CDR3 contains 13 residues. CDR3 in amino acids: CASSAGVNSPLHF. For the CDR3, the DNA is TGTGCCAGCAGCGCGGGGGTTAATTCACCCCTCCACTTT.

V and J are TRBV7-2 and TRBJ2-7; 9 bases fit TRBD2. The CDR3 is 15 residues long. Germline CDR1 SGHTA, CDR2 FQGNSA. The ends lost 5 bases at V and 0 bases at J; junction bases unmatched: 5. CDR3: CASSTLAGDSYEQYF. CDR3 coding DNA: TGTGCCAGCAGCACCTTAGCGGGAGACTCCTACGAGCAGTACTTC.

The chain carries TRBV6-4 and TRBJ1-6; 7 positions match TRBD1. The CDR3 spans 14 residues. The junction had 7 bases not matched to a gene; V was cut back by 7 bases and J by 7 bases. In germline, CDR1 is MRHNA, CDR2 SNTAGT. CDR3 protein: CASKGEGANSPLHF. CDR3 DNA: TGTGCCAGCAAAGGTGAGGGGGCGAATTCACCCCTCCACTTT.

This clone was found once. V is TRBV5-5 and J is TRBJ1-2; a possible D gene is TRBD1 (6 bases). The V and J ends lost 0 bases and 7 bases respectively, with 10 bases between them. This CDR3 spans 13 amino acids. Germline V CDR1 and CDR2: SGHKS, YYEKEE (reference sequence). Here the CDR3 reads CASSLAQGTGYTF. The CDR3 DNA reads TGTGCCAGCAGCTTGGCCCAGGGGACTGGCTACACCTTC.

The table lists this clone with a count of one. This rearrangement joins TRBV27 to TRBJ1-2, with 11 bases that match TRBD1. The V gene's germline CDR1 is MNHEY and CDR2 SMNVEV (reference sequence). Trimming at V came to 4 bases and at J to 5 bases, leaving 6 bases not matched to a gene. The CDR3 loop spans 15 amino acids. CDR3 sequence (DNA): TGTGCCAGCAGTTCTCGGACAGGGGGCGCTTATGGCTACACCTTC. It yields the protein CASSSRTGGAYGYTF.

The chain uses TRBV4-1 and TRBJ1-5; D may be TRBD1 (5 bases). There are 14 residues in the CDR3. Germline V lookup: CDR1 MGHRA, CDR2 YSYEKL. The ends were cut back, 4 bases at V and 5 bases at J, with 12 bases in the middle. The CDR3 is CASSLLRGDQPQHF. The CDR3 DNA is TGCGCCAGCAGCCTCTTACGGGGGGATCAGCCCCAGCATTTT.

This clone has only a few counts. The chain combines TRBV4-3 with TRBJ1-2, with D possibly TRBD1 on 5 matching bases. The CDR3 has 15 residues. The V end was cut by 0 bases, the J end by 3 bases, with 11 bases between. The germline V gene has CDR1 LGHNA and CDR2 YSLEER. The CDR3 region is CASSQDARAYYGYTF. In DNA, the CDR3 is TGCGCCAGCAGCCAAGATGCCAGGGCCTACTATGGCTACACCTTC.

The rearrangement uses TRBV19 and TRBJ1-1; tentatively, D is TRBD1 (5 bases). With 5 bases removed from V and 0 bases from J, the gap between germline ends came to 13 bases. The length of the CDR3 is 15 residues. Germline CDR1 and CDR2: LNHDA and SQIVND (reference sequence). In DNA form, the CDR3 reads TGTGCCAGTAGTCCTTTGACAGCCCTGAACACTGAAGCTTTCTTT. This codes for CASSPLTALNTEAFF.

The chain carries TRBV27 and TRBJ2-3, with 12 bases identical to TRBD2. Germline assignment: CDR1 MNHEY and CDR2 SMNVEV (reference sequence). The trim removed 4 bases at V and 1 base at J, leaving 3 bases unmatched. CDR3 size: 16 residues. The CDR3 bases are TGTGCCAGCAGTTCTACTAGCGGGGGGCGCACAGATACGCAGTATTTT. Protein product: CASSSTSGGRTDTQYF.

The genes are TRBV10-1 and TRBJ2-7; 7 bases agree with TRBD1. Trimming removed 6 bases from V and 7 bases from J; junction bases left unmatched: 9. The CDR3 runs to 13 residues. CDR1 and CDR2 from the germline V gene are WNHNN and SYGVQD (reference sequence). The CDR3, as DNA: TGCGCCAGCAGGGCAGGACAGGCTACGGAGCAGTACTTC. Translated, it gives CASRAGQATEQYF.